This TCR beta chain was retrieved from a study of response to subunit inactivated influenza vaccine. The V and J ends lost 5 bases and 6 bases respectively, with 22 bases between them. The CDR3 covers 17 residues. Per germline, CDR1 SGHTA and CDR2 FQGTGA. Study-level points and caveats: After each seasonal influenza vaccination, few new T cells are recruited, the authors suggested.

The sample holds one count of this clonotype. Its antigen remains unknown. Each CDR3 protein gets one entry after TCRdb re-called the RT-PCR reads with MiXCR. The sample holds just under 550,000 distinct CDR3 sequences; 20% to 25% are singletons and the top ten take approximately 3%. The same data also contributed to another study, on T cells expressing NK-cell markers. That work contributes: Synthesis of TCR beta cDNA relied on 5'RACE template switching carrying UMIs. Seropositivity for HCMV was found in seven of the eight sequenced donors, with one seronegative.

The specimen was CD4+ T cells sorted from PBMCs, collected 12 days after vaccination. The rearrangement links TRBV7-3 to TRBJ2-2; TRBD2 is a possible D gene (6 bases). The receptor was isolated from a man aged 45-65 years who received an inactivated influenza vaccine. CDR3 nucleotide sequence: TGTGCCAGCAGCCCTTCGGGTGGTAGCGGCCAGGCCGGGGAGCTGTTTTTT. Protein: CASSPSGGSGQAGELFF.